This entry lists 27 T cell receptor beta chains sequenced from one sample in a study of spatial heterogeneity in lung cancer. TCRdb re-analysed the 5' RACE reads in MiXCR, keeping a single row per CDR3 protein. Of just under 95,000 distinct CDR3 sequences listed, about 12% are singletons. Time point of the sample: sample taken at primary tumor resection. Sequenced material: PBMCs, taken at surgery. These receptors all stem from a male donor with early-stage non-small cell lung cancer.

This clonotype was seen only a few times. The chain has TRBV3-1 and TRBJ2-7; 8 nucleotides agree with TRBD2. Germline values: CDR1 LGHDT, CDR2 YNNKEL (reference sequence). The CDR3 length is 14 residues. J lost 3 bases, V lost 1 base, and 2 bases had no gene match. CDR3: CASSQVTSVYEQYF. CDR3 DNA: TGTGCCAGCAGCCAAGTGACTAGCGTCTACGAGCAGTACTTC.

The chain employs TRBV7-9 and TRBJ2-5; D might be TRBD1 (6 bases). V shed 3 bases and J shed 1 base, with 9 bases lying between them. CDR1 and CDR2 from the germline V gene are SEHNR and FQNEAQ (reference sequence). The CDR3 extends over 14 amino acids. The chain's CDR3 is CASSFGGSQETQYF. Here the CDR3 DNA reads TGTGCCAGCAGCTTTGGGGGCTCCCAAGAGACCCAGTACTTC.

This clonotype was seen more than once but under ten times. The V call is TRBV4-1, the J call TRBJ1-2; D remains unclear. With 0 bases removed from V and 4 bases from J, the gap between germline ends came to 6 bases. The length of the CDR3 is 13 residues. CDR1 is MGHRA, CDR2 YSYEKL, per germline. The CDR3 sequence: CASSQEYGYGYTF. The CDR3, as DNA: TGCGCCAGCAGCCAAGAGTACGGCTATGGCTACACCTTC.

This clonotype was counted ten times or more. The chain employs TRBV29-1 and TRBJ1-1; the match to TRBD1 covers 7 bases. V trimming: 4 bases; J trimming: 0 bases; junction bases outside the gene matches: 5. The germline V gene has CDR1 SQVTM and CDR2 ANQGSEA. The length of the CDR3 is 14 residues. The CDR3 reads CSVAPGQVNTEAFF. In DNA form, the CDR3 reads TGCAGCGTTGCTCCCGGACAGGTGAACACTGAAGCTTTCTTT.

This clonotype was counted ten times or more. The CDR3 coding sequence is TGTGCCAGCAGCCAAGGCAGGGCAGGAGATACGCAGTATTTT. This codes for CASSQGRAGDTQYF. The V call is TRBV3-1, the J call TRBJ2-3; maybe TRBD1 (5 bases). Trimming stripped 1 base from V and 5 bases from J, with 10 bases between. The CDR3 has 14 amino acids. Per germline, CDR1 LGHDT and CDR2 YNNKEL (reference sequence).

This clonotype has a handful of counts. CDR3 protein: CASSGRGGPGELFF. The CDR3 DNA reads TGTGCCAGCAGTGGGAGAGGGGGTCCCGGGGAGCTGTTTTTT. The V and J genes are TRBV2 and TRBJ2-2; tentative D call: TRBD1 (6 bases). Germline V lookup: CDR1 SNHLY, CDR2 FYNNEI. This CDR3 has 14 amino acids. With 4 bases removed from V and 6 bases from J, the gap between germline ends came to 12 bases.

In DNA, the CDR3 is TGTGCCAGCAGCCCCTCAGGAGGGGGGACTGAAGCTTTCTTT. This translates into CASSPSGGGTEAFF. The chain recombines TRBV7-3 with TRBJ1-1; D is possibly TRBD1 (6 bases). There are 14 residues in the CDR3. V was pared by 5 bases and J by 5 bases, with 15 bases between. Per germline, CDR1 SGHTA and CDR2 FQGTGA.

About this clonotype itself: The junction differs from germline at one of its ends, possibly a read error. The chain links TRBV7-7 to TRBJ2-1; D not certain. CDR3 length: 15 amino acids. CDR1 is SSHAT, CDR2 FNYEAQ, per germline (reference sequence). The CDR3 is CASSRSIGSYNEQFF. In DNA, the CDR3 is TGTGCTAGCAGTCGATCGATTGGCTCCTACAATGAGCAGTTCTTC. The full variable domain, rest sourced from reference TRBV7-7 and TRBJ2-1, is GAGVSQSPRYKVTKRGQDVTLRCDPISSHATLYWYQQALGQGPEFLTYFNYEAQPDKSGLPSDRFSAERPEGSISTLTIQRTEQRDSAMYRCASSRSIGSYNEQFFGPGTRLTVL.

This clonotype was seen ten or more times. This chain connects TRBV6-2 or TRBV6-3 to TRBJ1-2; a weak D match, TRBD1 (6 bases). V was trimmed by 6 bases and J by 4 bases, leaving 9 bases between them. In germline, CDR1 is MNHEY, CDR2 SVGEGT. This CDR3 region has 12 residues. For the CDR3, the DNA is TGTGCCAGCAGCGGACAGATCTATGGCTACACCTTC. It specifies CASSGQIYGYTF.

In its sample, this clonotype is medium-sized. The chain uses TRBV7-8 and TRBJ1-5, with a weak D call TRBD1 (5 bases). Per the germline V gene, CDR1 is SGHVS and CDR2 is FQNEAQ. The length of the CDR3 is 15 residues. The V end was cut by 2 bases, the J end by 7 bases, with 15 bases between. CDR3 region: CASSLWGEANQPQHF. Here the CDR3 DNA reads TGTGCCAGCAGCTTATGGGGGGAAGCAAACCAGCCCCAGCATTTT. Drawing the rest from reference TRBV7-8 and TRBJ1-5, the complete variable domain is GAGVSQSPRYKVAKRGQDVALRCDPISGHVSLFWYQQALGQGPEFLTYFQNEAQLDKSGLPSDRFFAERPEGSVSTLKIQRTQQEDSAVYLCASSLWGEANQPQHFGDGTRLSIL.

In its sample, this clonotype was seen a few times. The CDR3 spells CASSQQKNQPQHF. The CDR3 DNA follows: TGTGCCAGCTCACAGCAGAAAAATCAGCCCCAGCATTTT. The chain is built from TRBV18 and TRBJ1-5; D unclear. The CDR3 consists of 13 residues. Trimming shortened V by 4 bases and J by 4 bases, and 8 bases separated the two germline ends. Germline values: CDR1 KGHSH, CDR2 LQKENI.

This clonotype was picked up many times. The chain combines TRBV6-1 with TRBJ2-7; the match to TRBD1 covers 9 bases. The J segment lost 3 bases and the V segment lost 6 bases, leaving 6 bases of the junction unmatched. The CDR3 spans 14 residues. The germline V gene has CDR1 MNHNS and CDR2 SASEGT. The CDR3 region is CASRRPGQGYEQYF. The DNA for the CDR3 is TGTGCCAGCAGAAGACCGGGACAGGGCTACGAGCAGTACTTC.

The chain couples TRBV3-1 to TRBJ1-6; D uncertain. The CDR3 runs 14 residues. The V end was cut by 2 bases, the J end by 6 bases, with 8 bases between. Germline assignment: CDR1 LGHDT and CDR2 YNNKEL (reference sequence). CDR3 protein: CASSQLESNSPLHF. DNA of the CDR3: TGTGCCAGCAGCCAACTGGAAAGTAATTCACCCCTCCACTTT.

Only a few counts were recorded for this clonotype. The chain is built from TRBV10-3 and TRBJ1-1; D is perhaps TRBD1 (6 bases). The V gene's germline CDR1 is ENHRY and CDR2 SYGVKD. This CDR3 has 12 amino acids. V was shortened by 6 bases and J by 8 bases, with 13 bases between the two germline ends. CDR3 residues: CAIRRSGTEAFF. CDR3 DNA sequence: TGTGCCATCAGGAGATCCGGGACAGAAGCTTTCTTT.

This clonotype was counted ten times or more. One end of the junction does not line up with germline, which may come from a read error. The CDR3 DNA is TGTACCGTGGGCGCAGGGCAGGGAAGGCGTCAGCCCCAGCATTTT. Translation gives CTVGAGQGRRQPQHF. The chain uses TRBV5-1 and TRBJ1-5, with D tentatively TRBD1 (5 bases). The CDR3 has 15 residues. Germline CDR1 is SGHRS and CDR2 is YFSETQ.

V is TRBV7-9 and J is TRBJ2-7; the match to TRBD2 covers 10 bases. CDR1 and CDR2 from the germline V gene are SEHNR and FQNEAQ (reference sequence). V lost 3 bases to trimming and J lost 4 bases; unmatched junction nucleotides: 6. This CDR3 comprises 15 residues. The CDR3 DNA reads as TGTGCCAGCAGCTTCATTAGCGGGGGGTCGTACGAGCAGTACTTC. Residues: CASSFISGGSYEQYF.

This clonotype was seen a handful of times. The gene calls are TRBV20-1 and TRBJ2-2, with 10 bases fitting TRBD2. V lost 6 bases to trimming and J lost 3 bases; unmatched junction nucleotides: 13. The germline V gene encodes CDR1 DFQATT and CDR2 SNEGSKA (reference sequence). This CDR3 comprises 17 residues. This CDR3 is CSALVGGLATYTGELFF. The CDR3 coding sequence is TGCAGTGCCTTAGTGGGGGGACTAGCGACTTACACCGGGGAGCTGTTTTTT.

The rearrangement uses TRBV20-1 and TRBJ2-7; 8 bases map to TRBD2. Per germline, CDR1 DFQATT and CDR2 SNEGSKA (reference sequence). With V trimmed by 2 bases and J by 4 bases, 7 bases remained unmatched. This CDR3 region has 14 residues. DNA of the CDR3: TGCAGTGCTAGACAAGGGGGACTAGTGTACGAGCAGTACTTC. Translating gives CSARQGGLVYEQYF.

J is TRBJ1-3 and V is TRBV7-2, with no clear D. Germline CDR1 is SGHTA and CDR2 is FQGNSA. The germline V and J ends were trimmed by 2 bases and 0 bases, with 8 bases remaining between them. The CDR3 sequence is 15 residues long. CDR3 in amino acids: CASSLSGRSGNTIYF. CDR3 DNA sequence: TGTGCCAGCAGCTTATCTGGTCGCTCTGGAAACACCATATATTTT.

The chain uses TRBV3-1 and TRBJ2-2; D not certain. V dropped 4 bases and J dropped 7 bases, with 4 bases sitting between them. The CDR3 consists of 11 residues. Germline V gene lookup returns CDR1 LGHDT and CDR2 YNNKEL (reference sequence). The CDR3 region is CASSRSGELFF. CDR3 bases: TGTGCCAGCAGCCGGAGCGGGGAGCTGTTTTTT.

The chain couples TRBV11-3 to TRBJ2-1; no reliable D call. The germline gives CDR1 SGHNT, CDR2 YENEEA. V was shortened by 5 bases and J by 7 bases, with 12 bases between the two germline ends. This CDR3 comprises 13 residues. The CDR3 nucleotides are TGTGCCAGCAGCCAAAATTCGGGTAATGAGCAGTTCTTC. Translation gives CASSQNSGNEQFF.

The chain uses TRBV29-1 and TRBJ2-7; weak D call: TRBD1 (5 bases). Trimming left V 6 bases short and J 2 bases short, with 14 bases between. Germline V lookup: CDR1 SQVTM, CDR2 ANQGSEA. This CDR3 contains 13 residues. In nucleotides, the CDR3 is TGCAGCGTGGCCCAGGGATGGCCCTACGAGCAGTACTTC. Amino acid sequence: CSVAQGWPYEQYF.

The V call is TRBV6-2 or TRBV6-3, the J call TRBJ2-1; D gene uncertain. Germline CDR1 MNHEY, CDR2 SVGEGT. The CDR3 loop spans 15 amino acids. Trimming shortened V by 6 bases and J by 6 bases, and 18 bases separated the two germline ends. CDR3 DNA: TGTGCCAGCAGCTCCTCGGCGCCCCTTGGCAATGAGCAGTTCTTC. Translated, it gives CASSSSAPLGNEQFF.

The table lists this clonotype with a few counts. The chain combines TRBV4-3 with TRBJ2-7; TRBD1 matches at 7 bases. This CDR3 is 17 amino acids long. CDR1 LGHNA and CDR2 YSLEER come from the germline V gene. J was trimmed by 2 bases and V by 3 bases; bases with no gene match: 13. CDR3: CASSQGPGTEAAYEQYF. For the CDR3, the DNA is TGCGCCAGCAGCCAGGGGCCTGGGACAGAGGCCGCCTACGAGCAGTACTTC.

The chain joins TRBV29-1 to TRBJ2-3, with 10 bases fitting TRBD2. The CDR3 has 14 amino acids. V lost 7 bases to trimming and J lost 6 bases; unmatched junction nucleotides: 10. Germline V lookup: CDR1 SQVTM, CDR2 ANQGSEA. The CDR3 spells CSGSAGGFGDTQYF. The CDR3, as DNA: TGCAGCGGATCAGCGGGAGGGTTCGGTGATACGCAGTATTTT.

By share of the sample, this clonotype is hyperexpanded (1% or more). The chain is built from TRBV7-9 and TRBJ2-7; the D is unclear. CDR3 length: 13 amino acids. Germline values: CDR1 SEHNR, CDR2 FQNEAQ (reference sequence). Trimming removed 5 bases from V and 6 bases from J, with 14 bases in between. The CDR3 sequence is CASSLETWPEQYF. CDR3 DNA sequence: TGTGCCAGCAGCCTGGAGACTTGGCCCGAGCAGTACTTC.

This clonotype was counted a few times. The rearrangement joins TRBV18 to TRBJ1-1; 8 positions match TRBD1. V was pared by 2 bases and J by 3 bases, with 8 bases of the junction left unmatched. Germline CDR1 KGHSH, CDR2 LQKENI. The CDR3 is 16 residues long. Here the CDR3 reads CASSPATGGRDTEAFF. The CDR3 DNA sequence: TGTGCCAGCTCACCAGCTACAGGGGGTCGCGACACTGAAGCTTTCTTT.